Detailed here is one TCR beta chain. The antigen is unknown. TCR beta CDR3 region amplification was performed from RNA transcripts. A set of HTBI primers served as the primers for a first-round RT-PCR of the TCR CDR3. TCRdb itself ran the multiplex PCR reads through MiXCR, one entry per CDR3 protein. This table has approximately 100,000 distinct CDR3 sequences, roughly 39% appearing once. This sample is part of a study of T cells in Graves' hyperthyroidism and ophthalmopathy. Study results and limitations: The majority of expanded thyroid clonotypes above 0.001 also appeared in blood.

Germline V gene lookup returns CDR1 LNHNV and CDR2 YYDKDF (reference sequence). This CDR3 has 15 residues. This rearrangement joins TRBV15 to TRBJ2-2; 7 bases agree with TRBD2. This TCR derives from a woman younger than 45 with Graves' hyperthyroidism. Sequenced material: peripheral blood or thyroid tissue (not recorded which). CDR3 protein: CAAGDWGGGAGELFF. In DNA, the CDR3 is TGTGCTGCCGGCGACTGGGGGGGAGGGGCCGGGGAGCTGTTTTTT.